This TCR beta chain was captured in a study of T cells in Graves' hyperthyroidism and ophthalmopathy. Among ophthalmopathy patients, the Clinical Activity Score reached at least 3, the NOSPECS grade reached at least 4, and duration remained under 3 months. This clonotype came up many times. The CDR3 runs 15 residues. V gave up 5 bases and J gave up 7 bases, with 18 bases separating them. Germline V gives CDR1 MNHEY, CDR2 SMNVEV (reference sequence). There were TCR beta CDR3 regions amplified from RNA transcripts. RT-PCR in the first round (using the HTBI primer set) targeted the TCR CDR3. MiXCR, run by TCRdb on the multiplex PCR reads, gives a single entry per CDR3 protein. This sample has about 410,000 distinct CDR3 sequences; about 15% occur once, and the top ten carry around 14%.

Sequencing used blood. The clonotype comes from a man aged 18 to 30 with Graves' ophthalmopathy. The chain employs TRBV27 and TRBJ1-5, with D tentatively TRBD1 (5 bases). CDR3 in DNA: TGTGCCAGCAGTGCCTCAGGGTGGGAGGCGCAGCCCCAGCATTTT. It yields the protein CASSASGWEAQPQHF.